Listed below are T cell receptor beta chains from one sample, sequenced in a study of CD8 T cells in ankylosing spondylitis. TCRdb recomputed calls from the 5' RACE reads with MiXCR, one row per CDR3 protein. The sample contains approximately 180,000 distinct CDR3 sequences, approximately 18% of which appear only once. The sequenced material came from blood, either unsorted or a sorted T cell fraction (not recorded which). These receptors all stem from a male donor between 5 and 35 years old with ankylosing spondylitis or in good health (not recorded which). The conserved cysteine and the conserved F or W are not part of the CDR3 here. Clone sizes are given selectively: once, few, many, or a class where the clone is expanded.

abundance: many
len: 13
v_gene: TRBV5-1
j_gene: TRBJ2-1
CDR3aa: ASSLFASGQNEQF

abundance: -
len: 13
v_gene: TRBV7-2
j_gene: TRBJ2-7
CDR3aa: ASSRTSGGFYEQY

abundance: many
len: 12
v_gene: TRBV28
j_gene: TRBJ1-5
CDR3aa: ASSFEGAYQPQH

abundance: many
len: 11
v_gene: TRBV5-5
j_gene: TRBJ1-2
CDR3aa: ASSLAANYGYT

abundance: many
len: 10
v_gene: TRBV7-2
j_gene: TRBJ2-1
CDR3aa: ASSPEYNEQF

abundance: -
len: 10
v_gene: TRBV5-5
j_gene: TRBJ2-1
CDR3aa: ASSYQQDGQF

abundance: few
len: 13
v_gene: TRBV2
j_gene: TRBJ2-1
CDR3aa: ASRVLPSSYNEQF

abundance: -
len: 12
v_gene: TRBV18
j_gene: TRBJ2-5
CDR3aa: ASSRNRGQETQY

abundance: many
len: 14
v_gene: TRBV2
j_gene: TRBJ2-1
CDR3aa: ASSDTAGGGWNEQF

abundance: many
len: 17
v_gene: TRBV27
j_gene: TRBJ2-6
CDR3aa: ASSLSLGPMGSGANVLT

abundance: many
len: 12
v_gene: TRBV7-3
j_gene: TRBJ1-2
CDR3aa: ASSPGGRDYGYT

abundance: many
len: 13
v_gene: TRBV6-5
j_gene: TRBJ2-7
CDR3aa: ASSYGQGTFYEQY

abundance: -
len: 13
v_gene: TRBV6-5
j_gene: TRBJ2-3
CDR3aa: ASSYLASITDTQY

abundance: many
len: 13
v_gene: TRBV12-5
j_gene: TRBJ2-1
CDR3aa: ASGLGGGSYNEQF

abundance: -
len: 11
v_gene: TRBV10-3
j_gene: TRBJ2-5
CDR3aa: ASRLGGPETQY

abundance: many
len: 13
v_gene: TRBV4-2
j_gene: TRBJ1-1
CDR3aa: ASSQEVHSNTEAF

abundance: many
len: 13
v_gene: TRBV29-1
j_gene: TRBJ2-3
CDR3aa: SVASGSTSTDTQY

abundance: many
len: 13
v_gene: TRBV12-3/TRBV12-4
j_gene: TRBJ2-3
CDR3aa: ASSFTSGGTDTQY

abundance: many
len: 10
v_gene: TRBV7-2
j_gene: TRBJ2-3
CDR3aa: ASSSWADTQY

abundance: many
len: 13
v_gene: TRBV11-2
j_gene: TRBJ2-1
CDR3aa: ASSFGPSSYNEQF

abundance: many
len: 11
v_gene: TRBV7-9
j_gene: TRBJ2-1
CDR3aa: ASISDGRVEQF

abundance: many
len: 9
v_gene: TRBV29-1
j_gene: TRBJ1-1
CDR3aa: SGDKNTEAF

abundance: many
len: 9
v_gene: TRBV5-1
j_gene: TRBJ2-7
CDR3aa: ASSSTGEQY

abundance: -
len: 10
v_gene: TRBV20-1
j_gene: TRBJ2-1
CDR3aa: SAPGTTDEQF

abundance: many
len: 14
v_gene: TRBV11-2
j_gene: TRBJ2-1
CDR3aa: ASSHSGTGIYNEQF

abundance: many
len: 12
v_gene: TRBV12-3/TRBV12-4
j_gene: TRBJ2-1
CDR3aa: ASSLWRTHNEQF

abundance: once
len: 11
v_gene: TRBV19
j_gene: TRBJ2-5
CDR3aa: ASSILRGETQY

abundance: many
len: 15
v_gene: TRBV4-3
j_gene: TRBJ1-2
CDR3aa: ASSQDVRGQYSGGYT

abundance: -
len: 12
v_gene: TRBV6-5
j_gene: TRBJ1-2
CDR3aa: ASSSPRDNYGYT

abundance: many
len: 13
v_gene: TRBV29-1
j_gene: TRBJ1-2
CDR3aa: SVEEETGFNYGYT

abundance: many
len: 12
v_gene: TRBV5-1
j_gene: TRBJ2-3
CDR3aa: ASSTTGRGDTQY

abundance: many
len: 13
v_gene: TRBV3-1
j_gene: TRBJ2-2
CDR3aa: ASSQEHGLTGELF

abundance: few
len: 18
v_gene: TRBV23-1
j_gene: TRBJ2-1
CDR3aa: ASSQLFGTSGIYSYNEQF

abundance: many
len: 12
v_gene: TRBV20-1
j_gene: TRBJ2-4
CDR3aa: SAGQGTAKNIQY

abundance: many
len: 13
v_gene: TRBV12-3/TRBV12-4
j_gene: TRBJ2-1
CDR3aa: ASLKDTYGYNEQF

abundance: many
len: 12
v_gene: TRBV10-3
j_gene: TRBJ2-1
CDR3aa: AISAGTGIDEQF

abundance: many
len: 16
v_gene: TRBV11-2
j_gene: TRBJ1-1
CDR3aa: ASSPTGGRILRGTEAF

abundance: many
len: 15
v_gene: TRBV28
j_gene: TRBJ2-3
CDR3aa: ASSPPIGLEVTDTQY

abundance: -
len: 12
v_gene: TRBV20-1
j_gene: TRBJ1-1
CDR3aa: SARRPPENTEAF

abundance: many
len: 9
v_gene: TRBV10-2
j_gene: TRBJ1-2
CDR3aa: ASSQLNGYT

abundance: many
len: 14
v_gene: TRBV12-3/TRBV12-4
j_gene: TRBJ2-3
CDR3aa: ASSFQRSGGTDTQY

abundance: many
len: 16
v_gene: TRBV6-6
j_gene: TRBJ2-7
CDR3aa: ASSYLQNLGLAGNEQY